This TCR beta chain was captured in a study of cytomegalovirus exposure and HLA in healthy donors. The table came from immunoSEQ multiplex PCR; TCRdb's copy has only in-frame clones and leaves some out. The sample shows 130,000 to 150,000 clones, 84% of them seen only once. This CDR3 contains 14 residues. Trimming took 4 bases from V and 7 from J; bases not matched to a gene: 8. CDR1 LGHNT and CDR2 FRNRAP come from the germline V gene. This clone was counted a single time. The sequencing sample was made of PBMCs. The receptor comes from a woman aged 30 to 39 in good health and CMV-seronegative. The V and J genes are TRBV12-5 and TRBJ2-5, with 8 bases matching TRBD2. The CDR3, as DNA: TGTGCTAGTGGTTCCTCCGGGGGGGCCGGGACCCAGTACTTC. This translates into CASGSSGGAGTQYF.